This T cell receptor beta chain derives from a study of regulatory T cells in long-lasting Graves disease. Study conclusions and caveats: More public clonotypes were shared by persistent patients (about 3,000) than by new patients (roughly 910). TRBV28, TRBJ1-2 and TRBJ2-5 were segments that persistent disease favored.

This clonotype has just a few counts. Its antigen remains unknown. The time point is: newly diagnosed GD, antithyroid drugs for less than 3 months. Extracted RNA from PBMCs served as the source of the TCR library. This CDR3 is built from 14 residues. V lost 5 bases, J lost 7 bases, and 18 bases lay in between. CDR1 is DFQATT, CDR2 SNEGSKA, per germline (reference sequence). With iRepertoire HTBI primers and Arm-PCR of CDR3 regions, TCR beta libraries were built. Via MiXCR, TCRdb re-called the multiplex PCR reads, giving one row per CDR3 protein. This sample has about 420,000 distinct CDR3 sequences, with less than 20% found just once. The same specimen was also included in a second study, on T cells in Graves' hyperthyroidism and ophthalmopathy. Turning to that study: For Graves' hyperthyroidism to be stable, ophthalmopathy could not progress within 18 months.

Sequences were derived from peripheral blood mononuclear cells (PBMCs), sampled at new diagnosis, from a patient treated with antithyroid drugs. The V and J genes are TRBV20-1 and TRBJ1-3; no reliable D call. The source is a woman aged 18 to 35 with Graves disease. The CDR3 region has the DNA TGCAGTGCTTCCATGAATGGGAATTGGAACACCATATATTTT. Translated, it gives CSASMNGNWNTIYF.